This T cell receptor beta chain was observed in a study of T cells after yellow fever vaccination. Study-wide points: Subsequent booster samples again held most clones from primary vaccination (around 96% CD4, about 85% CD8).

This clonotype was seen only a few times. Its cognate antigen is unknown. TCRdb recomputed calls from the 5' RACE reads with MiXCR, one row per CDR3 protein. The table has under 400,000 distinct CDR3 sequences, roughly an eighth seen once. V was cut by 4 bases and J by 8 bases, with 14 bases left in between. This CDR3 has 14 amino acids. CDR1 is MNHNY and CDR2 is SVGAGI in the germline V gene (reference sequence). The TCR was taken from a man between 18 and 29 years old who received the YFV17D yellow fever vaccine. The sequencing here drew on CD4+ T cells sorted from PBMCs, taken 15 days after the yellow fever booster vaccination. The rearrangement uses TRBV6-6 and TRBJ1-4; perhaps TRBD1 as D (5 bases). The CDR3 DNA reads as TGTGCCAGCAGTTTCTGGGGGGAGGAGGAAAAACTGTTTTTT. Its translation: CASSFWGEEEKLFF.